One sample yielded the 13 T cell receptor beta chains listed below, sequenced in a study of cytomegalovirus exposure and HLA in healthy donors. The primer mix had 60 Vbeta and 13 Jbeta primers. Profiled with immunoSEQ multiplex PCR; TCRdb holds only in-frame clones, not every one. Here the sample spans 100,000 or so clones, over 12% being singletons. The sample comprised PBMCs. The source is a female donor in good health and CMV-seronegative.

This clone was detected a few times. This chain links TRBV11-2 with TRBJ1-2, with TRBD1 matching over 7 bases. V shed 7 bases, J shed 8 bases, and the junction held 10 bases outside the gene matches. CDR3 length: 13 amino acids. The germline V gene has CDR1 SGHAT and CDR2 FQNNGV. DNA of the CDR3: TGTGCCAGCACCGATTGGGACAGTTACGGCTACACCTTC. Its protein product is CASTDWDSYGYTF.

This chain links TRBV13 with TRBJ2-5, with D possibly being TRBD1 (5 bases). Trimming removed 3 bases from V and 1 base from J, with 6 bases in between. The length of the CDR3 is 13 residues. Germline V gene data show CDR1 as PRHDT and CDR2 as FYEKMQ (reference sequence). The CDR3 here is CASSFRGQETQYF. The CDR3 coding sequence is TGTGCCAGCAGCTTTAGGGGCCAAGAGACCCAGTACTTC.

The chain carries TRBV6-1 and TRBJ1-1; D ambiguous. Between the trimmed V and J ends, which lost 6 bases and 2 bases, there was a span of 13 bases. Germline CDR1 is MNHNS and CDR2 is SASEGT. The CDR3 consists of 14 residues. Here the CDR3 reads CASSGREHNTEAFF. The CDR3 nucleotides are TGTGCCAGCAGCGGGAGGGAGCATAACACTGAAGCTTTCTTT.

This clone was seen only a few times. V gene TRBV11-3 combines with J gene TRBJ2-3, with TRBD2 identical over 7 bases. V shed 5 bases and J 2 bases; nucleotides not matched to a gene: 7. Germline V gives CDR1 SGHNT, CDR2 YENEEA. The CDR3 extends over 15 amino acids. CDR3 coding DNA: TGTGCCAGCAGCCCGGGGCGGGGGTACACAGATACGCAGTATTTT. It is translated as CASSPGRGYTDTQYF.

This chain joins TRBV12-5 and TRBJ1-2; the D is unclear. Deletions cut 0 bases from V and 2 bases from J, with 10 bases between. CDR1 LGHNT and CDR2 FRNRAP come from the germline V gene. The CDR3 is 15 amino acids. CDR3 sequence: CASGLVIQINYGYTF. The CDR3 nucleotides are TGTGCTAGTGGTTTGGTAATTCAGATAAACTATGGCTACACCTTC.

This clone was detected only a few times. J is TRBJ2-3 and V is TRBV4-3; 10 nucleotides match TRBD2. The CDR3 has 17 residues. V shed 0 bases and J 2 bases; nucleotides not matched to a gene: 5. Germline-derived CDR1 and CDR2 are LGHNA and YSLEER. This CDR3 is CASSQEKTSGNTDTQYF. The CDR3 coding sequence is TGCGCCAGCAGCCAAGAAAAAACTAGCGGGAACACAGATACGCAGTATTTT.

The chain uses TRBV4-3 and TRBJ2-7; 7 bases are a match to TRBD2. The germline CDR1 and CDR2 sequences are LGHNA and YSLEER. V was pared by 2 bases and J by 4 bases, with 8 bases of the junction left unmatched. The CDR3 runs to 15 residues. The chain's CDR3 is CASSQSQRGVYEQYF. Here the CDR3 DNA reads TGCGCCAGCAGCCAAAGTCAGCGGGGCGTGTACGAGCAGTACTTC.

The chain recombines TRBV6-6 with TRBJ1-2; possible D gene TRBD1, 6 bases. In germline, CDR1 is MNHNY, CDR2 SVGAGI (reference sequence). The CDR3 is made up of 13 amino acids. Trimming shortened V by 0 bases and J by 8 bases, and 10 bases separated the two germline ends. The CDR3 DNA is TGTGCCAGCAGTTACTCGAACAGGGAAGGCTACACCTTC. Its protein is CASSYSNREGYTF.

V and J are TRBV28 and TRBJ2-7; TRBD1 agrees at 7 bases. The germline gives CDR1 MDHEN, CDR2 SYDVKM. CDR3 length: 14 amino acids. V shed 2 bases, J shed 0 bases, and the junction held 1 base outside the gene matches. DNA of the CDR3: TGTGCCAGCAGTTTAAGACAGGGCTCCTACGAGCAGTACTTC. Amino acid sequence: CASSLRQGSYEQYF. The full variable domain, in which reference TRBV28 and TRBJ2-7 provide the parts outside the CDR3, is DVKVTQSSRYLVKRTGEKVFLECVQDMDHENMFWYRQDPGLGLRLIYFSYDVKMKEKGDIPEGYSVSREKKERFSLILESASTNQTSMYLCASSLRQGSYEQYFGPGTRLTVT.

The gene calls are TRBV4-1 and TRBJ1-2; no clear D. CDR1 is MGHRA and CDR2 is YSYEKL in the germline V gene. The CDR3 has 14 amino acids. V was cut by 0 bases and J by 4 bases, with 9 bases left in between. This chain's CDR3 is CASSQDTQFYGYTF. The CDR3 DNA sequence: TGCGCCAGCAGCCAAGATACCCAGTTCTATGGCTACACCTTC.

This clone came up a few times. J is TRBJ1-1 and V is TRBV4-1; D unresolved. Germline V gene lookup returns CDR1 MGHRA and CDR2 YSYEKL. Trimming took 4 bases from V and 6 from J, leaving 12 bases between them. The length of the CDR3 is 13 residues. The CDR3 nucleotides are TGCGCCAGCAGCCCCCTGAGATACGCTGAAGCTTTCTTT. Amino acid sequence: CASSPLRYAEAFF.

The chain joins TRBV18 to TRBJ2-5; 11 bases agree with TRBD2. The trim removed 3 bases at V and 5 bases at J, leaving 8 bases unmatched. The CDR3 loop spans 16 amino acids. Germline V gene data show CDR1 as KGHSH and CDR2 as LQKENI. The CDR3 protein is CASSPLAGGSVETQYF. The CDR3 DNA reads TGTGCCAGCTCACCGTTAGCGGGGGGGTCGGTGGAGACCCAGTACTTC.

DNA for the CDR3: TGTGCCAGCAGCATCGGTAGCGGCTACGAGCAGTACTTC. Protein product: CASSIGSGYEQYF. This chain connects TRBV7-2 to TRBJ2-7; D perhaps matches TRBD2 (6 bases). Germline V gene lookup returns CDR1 SGHTA and CDR2 FQGNSA. V lost 5 bases and J 3 bases, leaving 11 bases between the germline ends. The CDR3 totals 13 residues.